The rows below give T cell receptor beta chains drawn from one sample of a study of cytomegalovirus exposure and HLA in healthy donors. Method: immunoSEQ multiplex PCR; TCRdb's copy keeps in-frame clones and lacks some. The repertoire includes about 250,000 clones, roughly 87% of them detected once, and 12% sits in the top ten. Input material: PBMCs. Receptor source: a man aged 18 to 30 in good health and CMV-seropositive. Each CDR3 is given with its conserved first and last residue. Fields, in order: D gene, clone size, J gene, V gene, CDR3 DNA, CDR3 protein. D genes are given only for firm matches. Rows may omit the clone size; those that give it use once, few, many or a size class.

NA | few | TRBJ1-2 | TRBV6-5 | TGTGCCAGCCGGACAGCTTATGGCTACACCTTC | CASRTAYGYTF
TRBD1 | NA | TRBJ2-7 | TRBV2 | TGTGCCAGCAGTAGACAGGGTAGGGCCTACGAGCAGTACTTC | CASSRQGRAYEQYF
TRBD1 | once | TRBJ2-1 | TRBV9 | TGTGCCAGCAGCGTCCGGACAGGGGACTACAATGAGCAGTTCTTC | CASSVRTGDYNEQFF
TRBD2 | few | TRBJ2-1 | TRBV27 | TGTGCCAGCAGTTTGTGGGGACTAGCGGGAGATGAGCAGTTCTTC | CASSLWGLAGDEQFF
NA | NA | TRBJ2-7 | TRBV6-5 | TGTGCCAGCAGTGCCTCTATATCCTACGAGCAGTACTTC | CASSASISYEQYF
NA | NA | TRBJ1-5 | TRBV19 | TGTGCCAGTAACCTGCCAGGGGTTATTGGTCAGCCCCAGCATTTT | CASNLPGVIGQPQHF
NA | NA | TRBJ1-2 | TRBV4-2 | TGTGCCAGCAGCCACACGACAGACCAGAACTATGGCTACACCTTC | CASSHTTDQNYGYTF
NA | NA | TRBJ2-7 | TRBV27 | TGTGCCAGCAGTTTCCCAGGGGACGAGCAGTACTTC | CASSFPGDEQYF
NA | once | TRBJ2-7 | TRBV28 | TGTGCCAGCAGTCTGGATTCCTACGAGCAGTACTTC | CASSLDSYEQYF
NA | NA | TRBJ1-5 | TRBV14 | TGTGCCAGCAGCCCCGATGCCCCCCAGCATTTT | CASSPDAPQHF
TRBD1 | NA | TRBJ2-1 | TRBV9 | TGTGCCAGCAGCCCCCGTCCCGGGACAGGGAACAATGAGCAGTTCTTC | CASSPRPGTGNNEQFF
NA | NA | TRBJ2-7 | TRBV28 | TGTGCCAGCACCGGGACACGGATCTACGAGCAGTACTTC | CASTGTRIYEQYF
TRBD1 | NA | TRBJ1-5 | TRBV28 | TGTGCCAGCAGTTCGACAGGGGCTGGGAGCAATCAGCCCCAGCATTTT | CASSSTGAGSNQPQHF
TRBD1 | NA | TRBJ1-5 | TRBV4-1 | TGCGCCAGCAGCCGGGGACAGGAGGGCAATCAGCCCCAGCATTTT | CASSRGQEGNQPQHF
TRBD1 | NA | TRBJ1-5 | TRBV19 | TGTGCCAGTAGTATTCCTAGACAGGGTTGGATACGCAATCAGCCCCAGCATTTT | CASSIPRQGWIRNQPQHF
TRBD1 | NA | TRBJ1-4 | TRBV18 | TGTGCCAGCTCTCGTCTCTTGACAGGGGGCGGAGGCGAAAAACTGTTTTTT | CASSRLLTGGGGEKLFF
NA | NA | TRBJ2-1 | TRBV5-1 | TGCGCCAGCAGCTGGAGTAGCACCGCCTACAATGAGCAGTTCTTC | CASSWSSTAYNEQFF
TRBD1 | NA | TRBJ2-3 | TRBV2 | TGTGCCAGCAGTGCGGACAGGGGAGCCACAGATACGCAGTATTTT | CASSADRGATDTQYF
NA | NA | TRBJ2-1 | TRBV7-3 | TGTGCCAGCAGCTCGGGAAGCTCCTACAATGAGCAGTTCTTC | CASSSGSSYNEQFF
NA | NA | TRBJ2-7 | TRBV30 | TGTGCCTGGAGTAGGCAGGGATCCTACGAGCAGTACTTC | CAWSRQGSYEQYF
TRBD1 | once | TRBJ1-2 | TRBV29-1 | TGCAGCGCTCGGACAGGGGGCTTTAATGGCTACACCTTC | CSARTGGFNGYTF
NA | NA | TRBJ1-1 | TRBV9 | TGTGCCAGCAGCGCCGACCCGAGGGACACTGAAGCTTTCTTT | CASSADPRDTEAFF
TRBD2 | NA | TRBJ2-3 | TRBV5-6 | TGTGCCAGCAGCTTGGGACTAGCGGGAACTACAGATACGCAGTATTTT | CASSLGLAGTTDTQYF
NA | NA | TRBJ1-3 | TRBV27 | TGTGCCAGCAGTTCCCGAGGGGGGGCTGGAAACACCATATATTTT | CASSSRGGAGNTIYF
TRBD2 | NA | TRBJ2-1 | TRBV4-1 | TGCGCCAGCAGCCAAACTAGCGCCGGGGGCTCCTACAATGAGCAGTTCTTC | CASSQTSAGGSYNEQFF
NA | NA | TRBJ2-1 | TRBV20-1 | TGCAGTGCTAGGCTATACAATGAGCAGTTCTTC | CSARLYNEQFF
TRBD2 | NA | TRBJ2-1 | TRBV7-3 | TGTGCCAGCAGCCCCAGGAGGGAGGGCCGCCATGAGCAGTTCTTC | CASSPRREGRHEQFF
NA | NA | TRBJ1-5 | TRBV6-5 | TGTGCCAGCAGATGTCCGGGACTAGGGGATCAGCCCCAGCATTTT | CASRCPGLGDQPQHF
TRBD2 | NA | TRBJ2-1 | TRBV5-6 | TGTGCCAGCAGACATATAAAGCGGGAGAATGTTGGTGAGCAGTTCTTC | CASRHIKRENVGEQFF
TRBD2 | NA | TRBJ2-6 | TRBV19 | TGTGCCAGTAGTAGGGACTATTTGGGACCCGTCCTGACTTTC | CASSRDYLGPVLTF
NA | NA | TRBJ1-5 | TRBV6-7 | TGTGCCAGCAGTTACAGGACAGTTTATAGCAATCAGCCCCAGCATTTT | CASSYRTVYSNQPQHF
NA | NA | TRBJ1-2 | TRBV5-4 | TGTGCCAGCACTTTGTCCGGTCTGAACTATGGCTACACCTTC | CASTLSGLNYGYTF
NA | once | TRBJ2-7 | TRBV5-1 | TGCGCCAGCAGCTTGGCTGGGGGAATGAATAACGAGCAGTACTTC | CASSLAGGMNNEQYF